This T cell receptor beta chain was obtained from a study of cytomegalovirus exposure and HLA in healthy donors. Primers included in the PCR were 60 Vbeta and 13 Jbeta primers. The table came from immunoSEQ multiplex PCR; TCRdb's copy has only in-frame clones and leaves some out. This table has 75,000 to 100,000 clones, less than 8% appearing once. Notes on the study in general: Later analysis identified a missense DCLRE1C variant that was linked to TCR beta V- and J-gene trimming.

There are a few counts of this clone. Its antigen is not known. The receptor was isolated from a man aged 45-65 years in good health and CMV-seronegative. The material sequenced was PBMCs.

In nucleotides, the CDR3 is TGTGCCAGCACTCTCGAGGCTGGTAATCCCTACGAGCAGTACTTC. Its translation: CASTLEAGNPYEQYF. The chain carries TRBV7-2 and TRBJ2-7; D gene unclear. The germline V gene encodes CDR1 SGHTA and CDR2 FQGNSA. Trimming stripped 7 bases from V and 2 bases from J, with 18 bases between. The CDR3 totals 15 residues.